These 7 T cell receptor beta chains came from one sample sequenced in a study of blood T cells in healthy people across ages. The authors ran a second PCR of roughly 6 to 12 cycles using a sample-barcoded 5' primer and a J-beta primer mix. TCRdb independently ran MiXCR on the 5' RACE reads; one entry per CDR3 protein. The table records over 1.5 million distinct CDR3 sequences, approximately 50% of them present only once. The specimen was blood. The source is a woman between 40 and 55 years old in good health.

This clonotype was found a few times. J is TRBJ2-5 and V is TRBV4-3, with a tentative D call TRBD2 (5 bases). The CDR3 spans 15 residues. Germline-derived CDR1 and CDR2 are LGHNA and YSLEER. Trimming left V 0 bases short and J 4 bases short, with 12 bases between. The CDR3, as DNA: TGCGCCAGCAGCCAAGATCGAGGGATCTCAGAGACCCAGTACTTC. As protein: CASSQDRGISETQYF.

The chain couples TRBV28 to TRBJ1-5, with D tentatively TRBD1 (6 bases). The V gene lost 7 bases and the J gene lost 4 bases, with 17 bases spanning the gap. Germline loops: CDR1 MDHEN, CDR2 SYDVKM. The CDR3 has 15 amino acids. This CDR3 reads CASTPDSLPNQPQHF. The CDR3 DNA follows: TGTGCCAGCACCCCGGACAGCCTCCCGAATCAGCCCCAGCATTTT.

CDR3 in amino acids: CASHDRNYGYTF. CDR3 sequence (DNA): TGTGCCAGCCATGACAGAAACTATGGCTACACCTTC. The chain uses TRBV28 and TRBJ1-2; tentative D call: TRBD1 (5 bases). The CDR3 has 12 residues. The germline gives CDR1 MDHEN, CDR2 SYDVKM. Trimming left V 8 bases short and J 2 bases short, with 9 bases between.

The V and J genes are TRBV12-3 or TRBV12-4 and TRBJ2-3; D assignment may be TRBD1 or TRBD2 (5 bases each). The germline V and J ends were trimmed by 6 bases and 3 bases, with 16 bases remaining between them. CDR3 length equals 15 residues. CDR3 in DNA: TGTGCCAGCAGCCTTATGGGGGATGGTACAGATACGCAGTATTTT. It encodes CASSLMGDGTDTQYF.

The CDR3 reads CSARRRDRYEQYF. In DNA form, the CDR3 reads TGCAGTGCTAGACGCAGGGACCGATACGAGCAGTACTTC. V gene TRBV20-1 combines with J gene TRBJ2-7; D may match TRBD1 or TRBD2 (5 bases each). Trimming shortened V by 2 bases and J by 4 bases, and 12 bases separated the two germline ends. The CDR3 sequence is 13 residues long. Per germline, CDR1 DFQATT and CDR2 SNEGSKA (reference sequence).

The CDR3 DNA reads as TGCGCCAGCAGCTCGGAGCTAGCGGGGTACGGCCAAGAGACCCAGTACTTC. Residues: CASSSELAGYGQETQYF. V gene TRBV5-1 combines with J gene TRBJ2-5; 9 bases are a match to TRBD2. Germline loops: CDR1 SGHRS, CDR2 YFSETQ. The CDR3 totals 17 residues. After removal of 3 bases from V and 1 base from J, the junction contained 10 bases not matched to a gene.

The CDR3 DNA is TGTGCCAGCAGCCAAGGCACAACTAGCACTATTTCCTACGAGCAGTACTTC. Translation: CASSQGTTSTISYEQYF. The V gene is TRBV4-2, the J gene TRBJ2-7; maybe TRBD2 (6 bases). This CDR3 has 17 amino acids. The V and J ends lost 1 base and 1 base respectively, with 17 bases between them. Looked up from germline, CDR1 is LGHNA and CDR2 is YNFKEQ.